The rows below give T cell receptor beta chains drawn from one sample of a study of blood T cell repertoires in COVID-19. TCRdb's copy holds only in-frame clones and misses some; the assay was immunoSEQ multiplex PCR. The sample yields 100,000 to 150,000 clones, around 90% seen once. Material for sequencing was peripheral blood. These receptors were collected from a man aged 45 to 65 with COVID-19, enrolled during active disease. The CDR3 runs from the conserved cysteine through the conserved F or W. The D gene is left open where the match is weak. Clone sizes are given selectively: once, few, many, or a class where the clone is expanded.

D gene,V gene,J gene,clone size,CDR3 DNA,CDR3 protein
TRBD1,TRBV4-2,TRBJ2-6,.,TGTGCCAGCAGCCCAGGGACAGCCACCTCTGGGGCCAACGTCCTGACTTTC,CASSPGTATSGANVLTF
TRBD2,TRBV11-2,TRBJ2-1,few,TGTGCCAGCAGCTCTTGGACTAGCGGGAGGGTTTACAATGAGCAGTTCTTC,CASSSWTSGRVYNEQFF
.,TRBV28,TRBJ1-2,once,TGTGCCAGCAGTTTATCCTGGGGGGAAGGGAAGGGCTACACCTTC,CASSLSWGEGKGYTF
.,TRBV28,TRBJ2-5,.,TGTGCCAGCAGACGCCCCTGGCGGGAACAAGAGACCCAGTACTTC,CASRRPWREQETQYF
TRBD2,TRBV27,TRBJ2-1,.,TGTGCCAGCAGTACCCTATCCGGGACTAGCGGGTACAATGAGCAGTTCTTC,CASSTLSGTSGYNEQFF
.,TRBV5-1,TRBJ1-4,.,TGCGCCAGCAGCCTGGACAAGGGGGATGAAAAACTGTTTTTT,CASSLDKGDEKLFF
.,TRBV9,TRBJ2-1,.,TGTGCCAGCAGCGTAAGTGGGAGTGATGAGCAGTTCTTC,CASSVSGSDEQFF
.,TRBV18,TRBJ2-3,.,TGTGCCAGCTCACTTGTGGAGCGGGCAGATACGCAGTATTTT,CASSLVERADTQYF
.,TRBV27,TRBJ2-7,.,TGTGCCAGCAGTTCCCAGGGGGTAGCGGGGGAGCAGTACTTC,CASSSQGVAGEQYF
TRBD1,TRBV28,TRBJ2-7,.,TGTGCCAGCAGCCCTCCCGGGACAGGGCGAGAGCAGTACTTC,CASSPPGTGREQYF
.,TRBV5-1,TRBJ2-6,.,TGCGCCAGCAGCCCGAGGGGGAACAACGTCCTGACTTTC,CASSPRGNNVLTF
.,TRBV2,TRBJ1-2,.,TGTGCCAGCAGCCAAGACGGGGTCGGCTACACCTTC,CASSQDGVGYTF
.,TRBV5-4,TRBJ1-4,.,TGTGCCAGCAGCTTTACAGGGAACGAAAAACTGTTTTTT,CASSFTGNEKLFF
.,TRBV19,TRBJ1-1,.,TGTGCCAGTAGTATATATAAGAACACTGAAGCTTTCTTT,CASSIYKNTEAFF
TRBD1,TRBV2,TRBJ2-3,once,TGTGCCAGCACCCTAGGGGGACAGGGAAGCACAGATACGCAGTATTTT,CASTLGGQGSTDTQYF
.,TRBV6-5,TRBJ2-6,.,TGTGCCAGCAGTTATTCCAGGGTTGGTGGGGCCAACGTCCTGACTTTC,CASSYSRVGGANVLTF
TRBD2,TRBV12-5,TRBJ2-1,.,TGTGCTAGTGGTCCCGGGACTAGCAATGAGCAGTTCTTC,CASGPGTSNEQFF
.,TRBV18,TRBJ1-6,.,TGTGCCAGCTCACTACAGGGTCCTGGGTCACCCCTCCACTTT,CASSLQGPGSPLHF
TRBD1,TRBV19,TRBJ1-5,.,TGTGCCAGTAGTCCCGACAGGGCCGATCAGCCCCAGCATTTT,CASSPDRADQPQHF
TRBD2,TRBV15,TRBJ2-5,.,TGTGCCACCAGCAGAGGACGGGAGGGTGGCGAGACCCAGTACTTC,CATSRGREGGETQYF
.,TRBV28,TRBJ1-2,.,TGTGCCAGCGGAATGACAGCTCTCTATGGCTACACCTTC,CASGMTALYGYTF
TRBD1,TRBV29-1,TRBJ2-2,.,TGCAGCGTTGTTGAGACAGGGGGTCCCGGGGAGCTGTTTTTT,CSVVETGGPGELFF
TRBD2,TRBV7-3,TRBJ2-1,.,TGTGCCAGCAGGGACGCGGGAGCCTACAATGAGCAGTTCTTC,CASRDAGAYNEQFF
TRBD1,TRBV15,TRBJ2-3,.,TGTGCCACCAGCAGCCCGGACAGGGGCACAGATACGCAGTATTTT,CATSSPDRGTDTQYF
TRBD2,TRBV14,TRBJ2-2,.,TGTGCCAGCAGCCAAGTACTAGCGGGCCTCACCGGGGAGCTGTTTTTT,CASSQVLAGLTGELFF
.,TRBV2,TRBJ2-3,.,TGTGCCAGCAGCAGGGGAGGCACAGATACGCAGTATTTT,CASSRGGTDTQYF
TRBD2,TRBV5-4,TRBJ2-5,.,TGTGCCAGCAGCTTCGGGGGGGCTATGGAGACCCAGTACTTC,CASSFGGAMETQYF
.,TRBV4-1,TRBJ2-2,once,TGCGCCAGCAGCCAAGATCAGGGGCAGGGGAACACCGGGGAGCTGTTTTTT,CASSQDQGQGNTGELFF